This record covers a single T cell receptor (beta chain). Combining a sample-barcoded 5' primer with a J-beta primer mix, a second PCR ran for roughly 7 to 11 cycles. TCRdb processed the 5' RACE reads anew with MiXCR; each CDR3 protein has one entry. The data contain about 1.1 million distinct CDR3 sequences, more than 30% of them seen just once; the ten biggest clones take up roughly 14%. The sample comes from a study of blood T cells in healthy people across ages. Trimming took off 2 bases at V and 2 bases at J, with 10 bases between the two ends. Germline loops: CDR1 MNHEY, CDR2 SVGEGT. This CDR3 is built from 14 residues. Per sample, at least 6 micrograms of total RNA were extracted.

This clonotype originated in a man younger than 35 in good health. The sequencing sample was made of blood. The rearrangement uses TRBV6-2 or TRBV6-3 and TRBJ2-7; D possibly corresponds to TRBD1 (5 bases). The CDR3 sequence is CASSYDQGTYEQYF. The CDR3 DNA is TGTGCCAGCAGTTACGATCAGGGTACCTACGAGCAGTACTTC.